One T cell receptor beta chain is described in this entry. Antigen specificity is unknown. This sample stems from a study of T cell repertoires in cytomegalovirus infection. General study results and limits: Cumulative frequency (of public TCR beta family members) identified carriers of CMV plus the relevant HLA.

Via MiXCR, TCRdb re-called the reads, giving one row per CDR3 protein. The data show approximately 910,000 distinct CDR3 sequences, roughly 30% seen once. This CDR3 region has 19 residues. In germline, CDR1 is LNHDA, CDR2 SQIVND (reference sequence). V was clipped by 6 bases and J by 0 bases; unmatched bases: 11. This rearrangement joins TRBV19 to TRBJ2-3; 14 bases agree with TRBD2. The clonotype originates from a human donor in good health (CMV status not recorded). Some clones in this sample may be carry-over from other donors' samples. The material sequenced was cultured CD8+ T cells from PBMCs, taken from culture after CMV antigen stimulation. In nucleotides, the CDR3 is TGTGCCAGTAGCTTGGGACTAGCGGGAGCCACTCCTAGCACAGATACGCAGTATTTT. As protein: CASSLGLAGATPSTDTQYF.